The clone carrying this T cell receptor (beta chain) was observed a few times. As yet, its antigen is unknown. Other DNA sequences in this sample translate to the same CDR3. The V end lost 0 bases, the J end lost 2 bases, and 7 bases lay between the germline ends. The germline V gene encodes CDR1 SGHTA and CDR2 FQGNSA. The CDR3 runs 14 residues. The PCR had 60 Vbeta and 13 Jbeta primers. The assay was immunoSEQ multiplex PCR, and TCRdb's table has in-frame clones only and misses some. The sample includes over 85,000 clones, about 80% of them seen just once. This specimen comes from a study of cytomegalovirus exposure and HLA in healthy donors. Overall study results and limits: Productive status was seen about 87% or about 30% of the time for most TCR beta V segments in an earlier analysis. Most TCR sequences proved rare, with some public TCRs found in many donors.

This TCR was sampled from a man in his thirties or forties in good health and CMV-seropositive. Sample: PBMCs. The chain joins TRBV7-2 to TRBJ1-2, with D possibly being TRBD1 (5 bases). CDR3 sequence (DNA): TGTGCCAGCAGCTTAGCGGAGGGGAACTATGGCTACACCTTC. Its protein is CASSLAEGNYGYTF. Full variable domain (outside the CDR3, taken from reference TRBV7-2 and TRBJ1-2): GAGVSQSPSNKVTEKGKDVELRCDPISGHTALYWYRQSLGQGLEFLIYFQGNSAPDKSGLPSDRFSAERTGGSVSTLTIQRTQQEDSAVYLCASSLAEGNYGYTFGSGTRLTVV.